The sequence of this T cell receptor beta chain was determined in a study of shared clonotypes between healthy human individuals (dated by TCRdb to the early 2020s). Context from the whole study: A couple of women and a few men aged 18 to 49 years were included in the cohort. Per donor, three plates each were used for CD4 naive and CD4 memory, two for CD8 naive, and one for CD8 memory. The study deeply sequenced blood TCR repertoires of about 5 healthy adults to estimate repertoire size and the extent of clonotype sharing between individuals. Different laboratories and diverse techniques were used to prepare libraries and sequence TCR repertoires, to increase sequencing depth and limit assay-specific biases. Leukapheresis yielded between about 0.8 and 9.5 billion PBMCs per donor. Overall study outcomes, separate from this receptor: The genetic and exposure-history diversity represented was limited by the small number of donors. Naive subsets generally had larger estimated clonotype richness than memory subsets did. Sampling was restricted to blood, and TCR repertoires in tissue are likely to differ from TCR repertoires in blood. When a handful of donors were compared, the shared fraction of clonotypes was roughly 4.8% for naive CD4, 3.5% to 4% for naive CD8, 2% to 2.5% for memory CD4, and around 0.4% for memory CD8. Clonotypes shared by all four sorted-subset donors showed higher generation probabilities than non-shared clonotypes. Based on pairwise subsampling, the degree of clonotype sharing among donors was expected to be affected by sequencing depth. Rarefaction of sorted-subset datasets indicated incomplete sequencing despite the large sequencing depth.

TCR CDR3 regions were amplified from genomic DNA by multiplex PCR using the deep immunoSEQ assay. Genomic DNA extracted from each cell subset was distributed evenly over all wells of several immunoSEQ 96-well plates, and each plate served as one replicate. For sorted subsets, around 200 ng genomic DNA, equal to some 30,000 T cell genomes, was loaded into each replicate PCR. Purified libraries were quantified with a Qubit 3.0 fluorometer, sized on a Bioanalyzer 2100, and re-quantified with the KAPA Library Quantification kit. A separate single-read 150-cycle Illumina NextSeq 550 flow cell was used to sequence each immunoSEQ 96-well plate. The study's own analysis went as follows. Because only junctional sequences without quality scores were contained in the immunoSEQ output, filtering matching that applied to full-length reads could not be performed. To assign V/J genes and CDR3, sequences were annotated against IMGT germline references using PyIR, a Python wrapper for IgBLAST v1.9. Reads were removed for weak V/J assignments (E-value above 1e-6), missing CDR3, stop codons, out-of-frame junctions, or ambiguous translated residues. A V3J clonotype was defined by an identical inferred V gene, J gene, and CDR3 amino acid sequence. Percentage overlap between repertoires was calculated by dividing the number of shared unique clonotypes by the size of the smaller repertoire. Repertoire richness was assessed with RTK rarefaction, the Chao1 estimator, and Recon v2.1 estimates of unobserved clonotypes. Generation probabilities for all TCRbeta clonotypes obtained by the gDNA method from a handful of donors were computed using OLGA. In TCRdb, the immuneACCESS table is reduced to in-frame sequences with V and J assigned. These tables do not hold every clone; where another copy was compared, an unresolved V gene accounts for under half, and the others remain unexplained. That table furnishes V, J and clone size, whereas the DNA furnished D and trimming. The sample table contains 950,000 to 1,300,000 clones; only one count was recorded for roughly 75% of them. The ten largest make up around 1.4% of the sample.

Remarks on this clone: Its antigen specificity is not known. There are no base qualities to consult, and no much larger clone falls within one base.

The donors were healthy, HIV-negative adults with no recently reported acute infections or vaccinations. All donors were Caucasian adults living in Nashville, Tennessee, USA. CD4+ T cells were enriched by magnetic negative selection, after which naive cells were positively selected on CD45RA and the negative fraction was taken as the memory subset. After blood collection by leukapheresis, PBMCs were isolated using Ficoll-Histopaque density gradient centrifugation and then cryopreserved in the vapor phase of liquid nitrogen. Purity and quantity of every magnetically sorted T cell population were checked by analytical flow cytometry. Genomic DNA was isolated from every sorted fraction and measured by UV absorbance on a Nanodrop 2000c. CDR1 SGHTA and CDR2 FQGTGA are derived from the germline V gene. Here V drops 1 base and J drops 4 bases, and the junction holds 6 bases not matched to any gene. Spanning cysteine to phenylalanine, the CDR3 consists of 16 amino acids. The read is trimmed to its CDR3 DNA, 48 bases read in frame from base 1.

The chain was built from TRBV7-3 and TRBJ2-1; 8 bases in the middle match TRBD2. The sequence was obtained from a man younger than 35 in good health. Sequenced input: memory CD4+ T cells sorted from blood. This sample's cell subset or site label indicates: CD45RA-negative fraction. The CDR3 region reads CASSLKSGGPYNEQFF. The DNA sequence is given as TGTGCCAGCAGCTTAAAATCGGGGGGGCCGTACAATGAGCAGTTCTTC.